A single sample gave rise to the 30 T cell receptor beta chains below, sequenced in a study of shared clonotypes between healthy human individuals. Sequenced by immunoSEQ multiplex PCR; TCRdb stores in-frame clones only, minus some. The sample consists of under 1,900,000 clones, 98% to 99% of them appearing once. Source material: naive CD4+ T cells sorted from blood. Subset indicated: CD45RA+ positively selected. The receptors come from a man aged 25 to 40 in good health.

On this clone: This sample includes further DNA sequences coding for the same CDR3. The CDR3 region is CASSRVYNEQFF. CDR3 bases: TGTGCCAGTAGTAGGGTCTACAATGAGCAGTTCTTC. The chain employs TRBV19 and TRBJ2-1; no reliable D call. The CDR3 has 12 amino acids. CDR1 is LNHDA, CDR2 SQIVND, per germline (reference sequence). Trimming cost V 4 bases and J 3 bases, with 4 bases left between them.

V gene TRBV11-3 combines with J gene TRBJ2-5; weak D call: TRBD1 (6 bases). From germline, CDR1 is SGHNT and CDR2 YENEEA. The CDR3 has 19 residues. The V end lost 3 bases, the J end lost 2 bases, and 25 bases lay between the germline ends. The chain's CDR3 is CASSLGQTSTYGTQETQYF. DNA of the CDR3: TGTGCCAGCAGCTTGGGACAAACCTCGACATATGGCACTCAAGAGACCCAGTACTTC.

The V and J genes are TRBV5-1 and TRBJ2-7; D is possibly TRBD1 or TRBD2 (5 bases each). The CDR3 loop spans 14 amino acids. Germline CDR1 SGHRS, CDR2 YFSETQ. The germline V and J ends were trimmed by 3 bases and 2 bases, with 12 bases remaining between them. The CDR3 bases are TGCGCCAGCAGCTCAACGGGACGGACCTACGAGCAGTACTTC. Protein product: CASSSTGRTYEQYF.

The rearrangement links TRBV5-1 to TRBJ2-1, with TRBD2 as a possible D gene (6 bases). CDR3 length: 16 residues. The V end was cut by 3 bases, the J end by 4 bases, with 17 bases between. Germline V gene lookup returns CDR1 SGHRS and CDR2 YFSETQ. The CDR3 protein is CASSSGGLGQYNEQFF. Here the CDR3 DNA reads TGCGCCAGCAGCTCCGGAGGGTTGGGTCAATACAATGAGCAGTTCTTC. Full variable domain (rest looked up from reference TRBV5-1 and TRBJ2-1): KAGVTQTPRYLIKTRGQQVTLSCSPISGHRSVSWYQQTPGQGLQFLFEYFSETQRNKGNFPGRFSGRQFSNSRSEMNVSTLELGDSALYLCASSSGGLGQYNEQFFGPGTRLTVL.

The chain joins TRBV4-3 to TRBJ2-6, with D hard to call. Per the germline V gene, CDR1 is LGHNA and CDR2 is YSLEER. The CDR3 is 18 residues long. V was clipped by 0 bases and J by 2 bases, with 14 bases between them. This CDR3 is CASSQEAGTLTGANVLTF. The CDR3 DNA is TGCGCCAGCAGCCAAGAGGCAGGTACTTTAACTGGGGCCAACGTCCTGACTTTC.

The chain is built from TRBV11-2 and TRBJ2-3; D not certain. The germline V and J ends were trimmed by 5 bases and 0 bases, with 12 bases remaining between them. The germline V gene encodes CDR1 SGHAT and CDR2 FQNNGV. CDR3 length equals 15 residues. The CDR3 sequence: CASSTRFSSTDTQYF. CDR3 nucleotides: TGTGCCAGCAGCACCCGGTTTAGCAGCACAGATACGCAGTATTTT.

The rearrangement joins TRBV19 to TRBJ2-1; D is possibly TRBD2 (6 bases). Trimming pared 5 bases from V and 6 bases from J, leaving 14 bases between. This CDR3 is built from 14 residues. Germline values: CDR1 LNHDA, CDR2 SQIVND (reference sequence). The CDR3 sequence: CASSAGGGVNEQFF. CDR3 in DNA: TGTGCCAGTAGTGCAGGTGGAGGGGTCAATGAGCAGTTCTTC.

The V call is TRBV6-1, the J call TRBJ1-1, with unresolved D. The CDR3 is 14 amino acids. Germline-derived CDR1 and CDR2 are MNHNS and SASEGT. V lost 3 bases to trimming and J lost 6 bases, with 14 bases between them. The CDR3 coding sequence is TGTGCCAGCAGTGATAGACTCCTGAGGCCTGAAGCTTTCTTT. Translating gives CASSDRLLRPEAFF.

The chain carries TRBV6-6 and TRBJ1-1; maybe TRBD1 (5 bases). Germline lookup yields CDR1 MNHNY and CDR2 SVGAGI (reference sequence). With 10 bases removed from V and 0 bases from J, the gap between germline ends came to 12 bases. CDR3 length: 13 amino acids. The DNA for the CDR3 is TGTGCCACTATGGGGGAGATGAACACTGAAGCTTTCTTT. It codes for CATMGEMNTEAFF.

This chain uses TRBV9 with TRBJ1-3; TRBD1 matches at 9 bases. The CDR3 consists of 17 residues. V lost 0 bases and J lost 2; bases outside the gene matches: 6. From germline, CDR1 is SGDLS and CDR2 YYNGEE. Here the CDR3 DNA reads TGTGCCAGCAGCGTAGCTAGGGACAGGGTCGCTGGAAACACCATATATTTT. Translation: CASSVARDRVAGNTIYF.

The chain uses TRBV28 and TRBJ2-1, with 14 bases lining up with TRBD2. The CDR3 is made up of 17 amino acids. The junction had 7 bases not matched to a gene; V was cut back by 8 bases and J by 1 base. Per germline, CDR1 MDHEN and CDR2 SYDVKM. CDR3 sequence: CASVGTSGRSSYNEQFF. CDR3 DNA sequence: TGTGCCAGCGTGGGGACTAGCGGGAGATCATCCTACAATGAGCAGTTCTTC.

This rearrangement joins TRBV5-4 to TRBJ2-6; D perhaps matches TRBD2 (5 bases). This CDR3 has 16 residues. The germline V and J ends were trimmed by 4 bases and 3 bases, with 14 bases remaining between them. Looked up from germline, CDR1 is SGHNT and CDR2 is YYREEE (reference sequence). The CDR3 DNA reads TGTGCCAGCAGCAGCATTTACGGGGATGGGGCCAACGTCCTGACTTTC. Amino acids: CASSSIYGDGANVLTF.

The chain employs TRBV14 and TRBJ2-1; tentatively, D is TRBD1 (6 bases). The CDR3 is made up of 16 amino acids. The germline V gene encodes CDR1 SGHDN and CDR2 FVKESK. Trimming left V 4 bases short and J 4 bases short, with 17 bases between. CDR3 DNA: TGTGCCAGCAGCCCCCTGGACGGAAGGGGGTACAATGAGCAGTTCTTC. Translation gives CASSPLDGRGYNEQFF.

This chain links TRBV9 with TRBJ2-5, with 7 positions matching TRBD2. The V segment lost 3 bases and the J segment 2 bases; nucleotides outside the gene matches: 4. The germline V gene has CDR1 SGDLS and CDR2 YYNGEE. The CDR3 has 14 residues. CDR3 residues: CASSAGGTQETQYF. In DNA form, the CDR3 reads TGTGCCAGCAGCGCCGGGGGGACGCAAGAGACCCAGTACTTC.

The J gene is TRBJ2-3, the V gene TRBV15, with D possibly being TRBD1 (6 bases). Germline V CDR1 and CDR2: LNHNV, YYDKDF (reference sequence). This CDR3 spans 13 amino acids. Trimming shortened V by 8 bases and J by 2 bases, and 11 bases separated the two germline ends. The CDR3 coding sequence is TGTGCCACCGGACAGCAAAACACAGATACGCAGTATTTT. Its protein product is CATGQQNTDTQYF.

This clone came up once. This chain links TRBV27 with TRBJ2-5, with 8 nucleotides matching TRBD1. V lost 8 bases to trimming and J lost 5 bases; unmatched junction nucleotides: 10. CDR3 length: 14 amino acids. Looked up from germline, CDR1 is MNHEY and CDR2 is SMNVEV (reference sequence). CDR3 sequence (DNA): TGTGCCAGCGGACGGACAGGGACTTTGGAGACCCAGTACTTC. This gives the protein CASGRTGTLETQYF.

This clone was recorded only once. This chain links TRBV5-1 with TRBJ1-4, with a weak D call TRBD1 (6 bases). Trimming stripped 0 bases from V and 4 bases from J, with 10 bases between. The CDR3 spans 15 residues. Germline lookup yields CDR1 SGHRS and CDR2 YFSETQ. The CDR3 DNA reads TGCGCCAGCAGCTTGGGTGACAGGCTTAATGAAAAACTGTTTTTT. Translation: CASSLGDRLNEKLFF.

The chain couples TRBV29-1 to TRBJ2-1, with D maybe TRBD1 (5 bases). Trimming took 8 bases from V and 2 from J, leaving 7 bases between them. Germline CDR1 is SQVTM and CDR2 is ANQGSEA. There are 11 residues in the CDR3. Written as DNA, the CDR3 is TGCAGCCTGGACACCTACAATGAGCAGTTCTTC. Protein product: CSLDTYNEQFF.

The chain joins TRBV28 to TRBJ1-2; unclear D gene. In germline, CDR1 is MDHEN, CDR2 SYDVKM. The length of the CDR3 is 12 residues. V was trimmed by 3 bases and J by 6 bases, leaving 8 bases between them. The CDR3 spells CASSLADNGYTF. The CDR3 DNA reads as TGTGCCAGCAGTTTGGCGGATAATGGCTACACCTTC.

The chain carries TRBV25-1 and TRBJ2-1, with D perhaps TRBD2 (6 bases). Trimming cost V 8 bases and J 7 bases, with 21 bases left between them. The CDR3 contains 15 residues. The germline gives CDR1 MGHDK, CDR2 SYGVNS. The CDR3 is CASSQPSGTSNEQFF. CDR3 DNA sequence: TGTGCCAGCTCTCAACCCTCCGGGACTTCTAATGAGCAGTTCTTC.

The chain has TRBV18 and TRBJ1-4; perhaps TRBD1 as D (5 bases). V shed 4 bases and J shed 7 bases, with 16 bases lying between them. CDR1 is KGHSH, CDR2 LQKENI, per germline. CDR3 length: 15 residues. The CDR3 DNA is TGTGCCAGCTCACTACCGGGAGCCGGGGGTGAAAAACTGTTTTTT. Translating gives CASSLPGAGGEKLFF.

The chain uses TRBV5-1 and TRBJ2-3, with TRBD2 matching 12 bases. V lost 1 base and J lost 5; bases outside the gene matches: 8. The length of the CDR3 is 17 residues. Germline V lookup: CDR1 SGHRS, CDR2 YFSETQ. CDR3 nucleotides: TGCGCCAGCAGCTTGAAAAGGACTAGCGGGGACGGAGATACGCAGTATTTT. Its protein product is CASSLKRTSGDGDTQYF.

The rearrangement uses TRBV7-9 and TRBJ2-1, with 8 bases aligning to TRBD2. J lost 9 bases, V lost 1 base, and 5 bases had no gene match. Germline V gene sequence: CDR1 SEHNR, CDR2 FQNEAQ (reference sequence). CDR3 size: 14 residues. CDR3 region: CASSLVREGGEQFF. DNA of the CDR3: TGTGCCAGCAGCTTAGTCCGGGAGGGTGGTGAGCAGTTCTTC. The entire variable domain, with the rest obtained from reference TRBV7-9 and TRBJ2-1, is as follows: DTGVSQNPRHKITKRGQNVTFRCDPISEHNRLYWYRQTLGQGPEFLTYFQNEAQLEKSRLLSDRFSAERPKGSFSTLEIQRTEQGDSAMYLCASSLVREGGEQFFGPGTRLTVL.

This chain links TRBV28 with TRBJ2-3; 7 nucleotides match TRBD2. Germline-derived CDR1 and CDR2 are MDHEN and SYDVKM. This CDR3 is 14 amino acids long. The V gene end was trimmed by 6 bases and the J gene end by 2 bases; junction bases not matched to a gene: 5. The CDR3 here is CASRSGEPTDTQYF. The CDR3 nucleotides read TGTGCCAGCAGGAGCGGGGAACCCACAGATACGCAGTATTTT.

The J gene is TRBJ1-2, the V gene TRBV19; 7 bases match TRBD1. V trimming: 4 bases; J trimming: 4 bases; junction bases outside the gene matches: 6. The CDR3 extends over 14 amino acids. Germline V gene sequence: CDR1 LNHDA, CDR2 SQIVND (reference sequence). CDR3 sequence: CASSTETGLYGYTF. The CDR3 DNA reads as TGTGCCAGTAGTACGGAGACAGGGCTCTATGGCTACACCTTC.

CDR3 region: CASDSPSRHEQFF. CDR3 nucleotides: TGTGCCAGCGATTCGCCTAGTCGACATGAGCAGTTCTTC. J is TRBJ2-1 and V is TRBV7-9, with D uncertain. CDR3 length: 13 residues. Germline V gene lookup returns CDR1 SEHNR and CDR2 FQNEAQ (reference sequence). The V end was cut by 8 bases, the J end by 8 bases, with 16 bases between.

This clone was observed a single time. Here the CDR3 DNA reads TGTGCCAGCAGCCAACAAGGCCCGTACACTGAAGCTTTCTTT. Amino acids: CASSQQGPYTEAFF. The V and J genes are TRBV14 and TRBJ1-1; D is unclear. The V and J ends lost 2 bases and 3 bases respectively, with 10 bases between them. The CDR3 contains 14 residues. Per the germline V gene, CDR1 is SGHDN and CDR2 is FVKESK.

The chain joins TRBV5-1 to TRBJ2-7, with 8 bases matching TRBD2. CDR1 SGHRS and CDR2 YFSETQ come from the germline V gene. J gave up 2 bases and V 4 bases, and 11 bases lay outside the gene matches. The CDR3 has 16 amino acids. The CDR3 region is CASSTGGQGYAYEQYF. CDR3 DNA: TGCGCCAGCAGCACGGGAGGGCAGGGATACGCCTACGAGCAGTACTTC. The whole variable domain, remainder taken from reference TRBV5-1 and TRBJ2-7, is KAGVTQTPRYLIKTRGQQVTLSCSPISGHRSVSWYQQTPGQGLQFLFEYFSETQRNKGNFPGRFSGRQFSNSRSEMNVSTLELGDSALYLCASSTGGQGYAYEQYFGPGTRLTVT.

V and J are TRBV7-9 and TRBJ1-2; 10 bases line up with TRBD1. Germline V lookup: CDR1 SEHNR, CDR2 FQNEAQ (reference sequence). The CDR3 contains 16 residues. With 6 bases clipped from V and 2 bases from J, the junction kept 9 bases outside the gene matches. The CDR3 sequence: CASSLDRGRENYGYTF. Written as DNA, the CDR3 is TGTGCCAGCAGTCTTGACAGGGGGCGAGAAAACTATGGCTACACCTTC.

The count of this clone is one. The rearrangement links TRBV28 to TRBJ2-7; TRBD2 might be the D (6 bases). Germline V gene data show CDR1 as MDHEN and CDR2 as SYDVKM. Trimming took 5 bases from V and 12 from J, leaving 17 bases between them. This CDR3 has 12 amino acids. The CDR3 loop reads CASSRPGEARYF. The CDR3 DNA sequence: TGTGCCAGCAGTCGACCTGGGGAGGCGCGGTACTTC.